This TCR beta chain was recorded in a study of T cell responses to AZD1222 COVID-19 vaccine. The CDR3 has 14 residues. Per germline, CDR1 PRHDT and CDR2 FYEKMQ (reference sequence). Trimming stripped 5 bases from V and 1 base from J, with 11 bases between. Overall study findings and caveats: Spike-specific TCR depth and breadth grew after two AZD1222 doses. After the peak T cell response, and only then, were repertoires sampled. Among AZD1222 vaccinees, only 5 to 7 were seropositive at baseline. Reportedly, nearly half of unique spike TCRs recognized epitopes outside B.1.351/B.1.1.7 mutations.

Data came from immunoSEQ multiplex PCR; TCRdb stores just in-frame clones and leaves some out. The table records 200,000 or so clones, roughly 92% of them present only once. Note on this clone: Its antigen is currently unknown.

The chain combines TRBV13 with TRBJ2-5; D is uncertain. This sequence was found in an adult who received the AZD1222 COVID-19 vaccine. The sample in question was peripheral blood, obtained 28 days after the second AZD1222 dose. The chain's CDR3 is CASSPRSGQETQYF. CDR3 coding DNA: TGTGCCAGCAGCCCCCGCTCCGGCCAAGAGACCCAGTACTTC.